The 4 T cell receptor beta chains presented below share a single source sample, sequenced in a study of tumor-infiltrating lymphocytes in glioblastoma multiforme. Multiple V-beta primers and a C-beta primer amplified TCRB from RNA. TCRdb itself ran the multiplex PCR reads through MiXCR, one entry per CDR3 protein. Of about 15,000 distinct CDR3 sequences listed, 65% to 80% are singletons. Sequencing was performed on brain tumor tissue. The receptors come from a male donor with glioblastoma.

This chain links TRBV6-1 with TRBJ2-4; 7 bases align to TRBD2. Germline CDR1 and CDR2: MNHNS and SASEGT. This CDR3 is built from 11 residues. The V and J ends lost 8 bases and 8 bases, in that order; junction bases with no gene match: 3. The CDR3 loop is CASLGRDIQYF. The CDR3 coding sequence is TGTGCCAGCCTAGGGAGGGACATTCAGTACTTC.

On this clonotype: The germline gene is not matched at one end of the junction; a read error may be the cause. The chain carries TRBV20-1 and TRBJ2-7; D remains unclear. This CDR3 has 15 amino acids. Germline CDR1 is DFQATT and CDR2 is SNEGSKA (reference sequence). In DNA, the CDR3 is TGCAGTGCAAACTCTGAATCCCACTCTTCCTACGAGCGGTACTTC. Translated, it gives CSANSESHSSYERYF.

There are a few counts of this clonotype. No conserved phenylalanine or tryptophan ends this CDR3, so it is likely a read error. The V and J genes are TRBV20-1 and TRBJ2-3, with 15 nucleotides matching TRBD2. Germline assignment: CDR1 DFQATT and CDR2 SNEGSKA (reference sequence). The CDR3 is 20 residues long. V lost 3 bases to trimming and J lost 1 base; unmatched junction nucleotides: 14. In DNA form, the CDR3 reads TGCAGTGCTAGTCGCCCCGGACTAGCGGGAGGGCCGACTGGCACAGATACGCAGTATTCT. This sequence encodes CSASRPGLAGGPTGTDTQYS.

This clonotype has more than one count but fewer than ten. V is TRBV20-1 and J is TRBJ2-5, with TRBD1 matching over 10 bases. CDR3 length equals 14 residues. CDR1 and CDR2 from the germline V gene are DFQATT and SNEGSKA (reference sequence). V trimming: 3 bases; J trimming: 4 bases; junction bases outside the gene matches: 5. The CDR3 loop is CSARTGGVRETQYF. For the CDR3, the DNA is TGCAGTGCTAGGACAGGGGGCGTGAGAGAGACCCAGTACTTC.